This T cell receptor (beta chain) was profiled in a study of T cells in Graves' hyperthyroidism and ophthalmopathy. General study results and limits: Within blood appeared most thyroid clonotypes that had expanded above 0.001.

RNA transcripts served as the template for amplifying TCR beta CDR3 regions. RT-PCR in the first round (using the HTBI primer set) targeted the TCR CDR3. MiXCR was run by TCRdb on the multiplex PCR reads, yielding one entry per CDR3 protein. The table has 500,000 to 600,000 distinct CDR3 sequences, 40% to 55% seen once. V dropped 4 bases and J dropped 5; count of bases not matched to a gene: 3. Looked up from germline, CDR1 is DFQATT and CDR2 is SNEGSKA (reference sequence). The CDR3 is 12 residues long. The table lists this clonotype with many counts. Its cognate antigen is unknown. The V gene is TRBV20-1, the J gene TRBJ2-7, with TRBD1 matching 9 bases. The TCR originated in a woman in her late teens or twenties with Graves' hyperthyroidism. The source material was peripheral blood or thyroid tissue (not recorded which). The CDR3 reads CSATTGGDEQYF. The CDR3 DNA is TGCAGTGCTACGACAGGGGGGGACGAGCAGTACTTC.